This T cell receptor beta chain was sequenced during a study of T cell responses to AZD1222 COVID-19 vaccine (dated by TCRdb to the early 2020s). Regarding the study in general: AZD1222 recipients given second doses at about 4 weeks or at about 12 weeks were pooled, since spike-specific TCR depth and breadth were not found to differ between the two schedules. A total of around 240 trial participants underwent TCR sequencing, of whom roughly 210 had received two doses of AZD1222 and about 25 had received two doses of the MenACWY control vaccine. Trial participants were enrolled by age into subgroups of 18-55, 56-69 and 70-plus years, and 148, 28 and 57 TCR-sequenced participants, respectively, were included in these subgroups.

In light of the paper, this sample's time point label describes: baseline before first vaccination. The vaccinee samples were drawn from two UK trials, COV001 and COV002, one of which was a single-blind randomized controlled phase 2/3 trial testing AZD1222 (ChAdOx1 nCoV-19) in healthy adults. Trial participant PBMC samples were collected at day 0 and day 28 after the second dose for TCRbeta chain sequencing. The CDR3 regions of human TCRbeta chains were subjected to immunosequencing. Processing in the source paper ran as follows. TCRs in the repertoires were compared against a reference library of SARS-CoV-2-specific TCRs that had been generated with the MIRA antigen-specificity platform. Breadth was defined as the fraction of unique TCRs that were SARS-CoV-2-associated. Depth was defined as the fraction of total T cells that were SARS-CoV-2-associated. Each spike-specific TCR was assigned to its reactive spike region and to a CD4 or CD8 class using the MIRA data. Log10-transformed breadth and depth values were compared by one-way ANOVA with Sidak's multiple comparisons tests. TCRdb provides this immuneACCESS table in a form limited to in-frame rearrangements. Some clones are lacking; in checked studies, under half of them reflect an unresolved V gene, and why the rest are absent is not known. The D gene and trimming were derived from the DNA, and the V and J assignments and clone size from that table. The sample includes roughly 120,000 clones, with 70% to 90% observed a single time. The ten largest clones capture under 9% of the sample.

V ends up 4 bases short and J 4 bases short, with an unmatched junction base count of 3. The CDR3 holds 14 amino acids from the cysteine to the phenylalanine. Just the 42-base CDR3 DNA is kept, in frame starting at base 1. From the germline V gene (reference sequence), CDR1 is LNHDA and CDR2 is SQIVND. Details on this clone: Its antigen target is currently unknown. No much larger clone is present one base from it, and per-base qualities are unavailable.

Paper-wide results and their limitations: Because no samples from the day 14 peak response were available, repertoires could be characterized only after the peak T cell response. Most participants were white British and females outnumbered males, and the authors suggested that clonal diversity may have been underestimated. Reportedly, close to half of the unique spike-specific TCRs recognized epitopes lying outside the regions that are mutated in the B.1.351 and B.1.1.7 variants. A significant rise in spike-specific TCR breadth and depth was observed after two AZD1222 doses relative to day 0 and relative to MenACWY recipients. In the small 56-69-year group, the increase in depth fell short of significance, most likely because of low power. Vaccine-associated CD4 TCRs spanned the whole spike protein, with dominant responses in regions 160-218 and 743-854. Conclusions about previously exposed vaccinees were limited because only six AZD1222 recipients were SARS-CoV-2 seropositive at baseline.

The sequencing here drew on peripheral blood, taken on day 0 of AZD1222 vaccination. This receptor was identified in an adult in good health. The sequence is built from TRBV19 and TRBJ1-2; 10 junctional bases match TRBD1. The CDR3 reads as follows: CASSKGQGPYGYTF. The DNA reads TGTGCCAGTAGTAAGGGACAGGGGCCCTATGGCTACACCTTC.